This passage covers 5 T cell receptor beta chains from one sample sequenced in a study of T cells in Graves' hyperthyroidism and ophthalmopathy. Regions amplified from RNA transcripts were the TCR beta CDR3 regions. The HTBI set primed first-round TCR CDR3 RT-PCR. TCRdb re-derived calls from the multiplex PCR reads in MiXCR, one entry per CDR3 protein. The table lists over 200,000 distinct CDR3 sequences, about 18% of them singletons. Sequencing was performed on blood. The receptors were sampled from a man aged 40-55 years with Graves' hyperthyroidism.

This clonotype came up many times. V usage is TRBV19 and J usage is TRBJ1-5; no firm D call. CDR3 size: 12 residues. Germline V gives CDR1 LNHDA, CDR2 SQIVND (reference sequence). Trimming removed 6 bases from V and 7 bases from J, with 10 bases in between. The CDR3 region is CASSLPGQPQHF. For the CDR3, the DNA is TGTGCCAGTAGCCTCCCCGGCCAGCCCCAGCATTTT.

The CDR3 DNA reads as TGTGCCAGCAGCTTAGCTCAGTTCAATTCACCCCTCCACTTT. It yields the protein CASSLAQFNSPLHF. This chain connects TRBV7-9 to TRBJ1-6; no firm D call. The CDR3 spans 14 residues. Germline V gene lookup returns CDR1 SEHNR and CDR2 FQNEAQ (reference sequence). With 0 bases removed from V and 7 bases from J, the gap between germline ends came to 7 bases.

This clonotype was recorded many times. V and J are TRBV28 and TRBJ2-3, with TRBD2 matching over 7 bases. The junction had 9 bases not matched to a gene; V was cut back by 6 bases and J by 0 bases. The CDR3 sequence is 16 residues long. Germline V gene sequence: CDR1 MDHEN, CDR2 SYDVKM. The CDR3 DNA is TGTGCCAGCAGACTTCCGGGACTATCTAGCACAGATACGCAGTATTTT. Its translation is CASRLPGLSSTDTQYF.

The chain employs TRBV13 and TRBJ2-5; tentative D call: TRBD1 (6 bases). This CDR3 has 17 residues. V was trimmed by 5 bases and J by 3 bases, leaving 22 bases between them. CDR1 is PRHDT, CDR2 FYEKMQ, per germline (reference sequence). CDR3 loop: CASSLGALGEVEETQYF. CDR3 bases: TGTGCCAGCAGCCTGGGGGCCCTGGGGGAAGTAGAAGAGACCCAGTACTTC.

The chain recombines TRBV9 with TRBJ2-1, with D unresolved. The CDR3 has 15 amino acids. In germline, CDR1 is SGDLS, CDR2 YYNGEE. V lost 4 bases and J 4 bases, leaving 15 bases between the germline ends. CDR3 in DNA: TGTGCCAGCAGCTCCGATGGGTCGGCTTACAATGAGCAGTTCTTC. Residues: CASSSDGSAYNEQFF.